This T cell receptor beta chain was identified during a study of T-cell reconstitution after alpha-beta-depleted transplantation in children. In this sample, this clonotype turned up a few times. Germline loops: CDR1 MGHRA, CDR2 YSYEKL. The CDR3 spans 16 residues. Trimming stripped 1 base from V and 5 bases from J, with 17 bases between. Preparing the TCRbeta library involved the use of unique molecular identifiers. TCRdb reprocessed the PCR reads with MiXCR, giving one entry per CDR3 protein. The table shows more than 250,000 distinct CDR3 sequences, with over 8% occurring only once. This chain links TRBV4-1 with TRBJ2-5, with D perhaps matching TRBD1 (6 bases). This clonotype was obtained from a human donor who donated a stem cell graft to a child with SCID. The sample was PBMCs from the stem cell graft donor, taken from the stem cell graft. In nucleotides, the CDR3 is TGCGCCAGCAGCCAAGTAGGCCCAGGGGTCGACGAGACCCAGTACTTC. Amino acids: CASSQVGPGVDETQYF.